This T cell receptor (beta chain) is drawn from a study of Graves' ophthalmopathy and Graves' hyperthyroidism. Overall study: Ahead of any treatment, peripheral blood was obtained at the initial diagnosis.

Absence of ophthalmopathy within 18 months of follow-up defined stable hyperthyroidism. The study amplified TCR beta CDR3 regions using RNA transcripts. After a first-round RT-PCR with HTBI primers, a second-round multiplex PCR was run. MiXCR was run by TCRdb on the multiplex PCR reads, yielding one entry per CDR3 protein. The data contain hundreds of thousands of distinct CDR3 sequences, 22% of them singletons. This clonotype was detected a few times. The antigen is undetermined. General observations from the study: Using a 13-signature model, the authors split ophthalmopathy from stable hyperthyroidism, with 85% to 90% sensitivity and 80% to 84% specificity.

Trimming shortened V by 1 base and J by 0 bases, and 12 bases separated the two germline ends. This CDR3 region has 17 residues. Germline CDR1 and CDR2: SGHAT and FQDESV (reference sequence). This clonotype was sampled from a woman aged 18-29 years with stable Graves' hyperthyroidism. Some clones in this sample may be carry-over from other donors' samples. The material sequenced was peripheral blood. The V gene is TRBV11-1, the J gene TRBJ2-2; D gene ambiguous. CDR3 coding DNA: TGTGCCAGCAGCTTAGTTCGTCTGGCGGCGAACACCGGGGAGCTGTTTTTT. Protein sequence: CASSLVRLAANTGELFF. Together with reference TRBV11-1 and TRBJ2-2, the CDR3 gives the full variable domain: EAEVAQSPRYKITEKSQAVAFWCDPISGHATLYWYRQILGQGPELLVQFQDESVVDDSQLPKDRFSAERLKGVDSTLKIQPAELGDSAMYLCASSLVRLAANTGELFFGEGSRLTVL.